This T cell receptor beta chain was sequenced in a study of cytomegalovirus exposure and HLA in healthy donors. This PCR relied on a set of 60 Vbeta primers and 13 Jbeta primers. The repertoire was sequenced with immunoSEQ multiplex PCR; TCRdb's copy has only in-frame clones and lacks some. The data contain over 150,000 clones, about three quarters of them singletons. In the case of this clone: Its antigen is as yet unknown.

General observations from the study: CMV serostatus was the only immune exposure information that was available.

Trimming cost V 5 bases and J 3 bases, with 9 bases left between them. Germline-derived CDR1 and CDR2 are SNHLY and FYNNEI. This CDR3 is built from 13 residues. The chain carries TRBV2 and TRBJ2-3; maybe TRBD1 (5 bases). The origin of this receptor is a woman in her forties in good health and CMV-seronegative. The sequencing sample was made of PBMCs. The CDR3 nucleotides read TGTGCCAGCAGTTTCCAGGGAACAGATACGCAGTATTTT. Amino acid sequence: CASSFQGTDTQYF.